Listed below are T cell receptor beta chains from one sample, sequenced in a study of T-cell reconstitution after alpha-beta-depleted transplantation in children. TCRdb recomputed calls from the PCR reads with MiXCR, one row per CDR3 protein. Among around 500,000 distinct CDR3 sequences listed, roughly an eighth were seen once. Sequenced material: PBMCs from the stem cell graft donor, taken from the stem cell graft. These receptors were taken from a human donor who donated a stem cell graft to a child with combined immunodeficiency. The conserved cysteine and the conserved F or W are not part of the CDR3 here.

CDR3 | J | V
ASRSGQVNTEAF | TRBJ1-1 | TRBV6-2/TRBV6-3
ASSYSSGRGENIQY | TRBJ2-4 | TRBV6-2/TRBV6-3
ASSYDGTAYYEQY | TRBJ2-7 | TRBV6-2/TRBV6-3
ASSMGLVFHEQY | TRBJ2-7 | TRBV6-2/TRBV6-3
ASSTRLATDTQY | TRBJ2-3 | TRBV5-1
ASIRGGFGANVLT | TRBJ2-6 | TRBV5-6
ASSLLMSYEQY | TRBJ2-7 | TRBV5-1
ASSPQGGPSSYEQY | TRBJ2-7 | TRBV12-3/TRBV12-4
ASSWGQVVHEQY | TRBJ2-7 | TRBV12-3/TRBV12-4
ASSQGETSVRALAKNIQY | TRBJ2-4 | TRBV4-3
ASSLTSPSTDTQY | TRBJ2-3 | TRBV5-1
ASRDRDSNQPQH | TRBJ1-5 | TRBV6-2/TRBV6-3
ASSPWTSGYEQY | TRBJ2-7 | TRBV9
ASSVGDRGHYEQY | TRBJ2-7 | TRBV9
ASSLLQGASGELF | TRBJ2-2 | TRBV4-3
ASSSRGANTEAF | TRBJ1-1 | TRBV12-3/TRBV12-4
ASSKSSEGAYNEQF | TRBJ2-1 | TRBV19
ASRRTGNNEKLF | TRBJ1-4 | TRBV27
ASSARGLKF | TRBJ2-1 | TRBV12-3/TRBV12-4
ASSYPKQGVRETQY | TRBJ2-5 | TRBV6-5
ASSQEDRGRYGYT | TRBJ1-2 | TRBV4-2
ASSQDGGAAF | TRBJ1-1 | TRBV3-1
ASSPRPGNQPQH | TRBJ1-5 | TRBV12-3/TRBV12-4
ASSIYDRDSMETQY | TRBJ2-5 | TRBV5-1
SARVDVSHRYEQY | TRBJ2-7 | TRBV20-1
ASSHQGAANEKLF | TRBJ1-4 | TRBV4-3
SVDNPAGNHYT | TRBJ1-2 | TRBV29-1
ASSFFAGRTYNEQF | TRBJ2-1 | TRBV7-2
ASSLSIRGSEAF | TRBJ1-1 | TRBV11-1
ASSPTLALGLNEQF | TRBJ2-1 | TRBV12-3/TRBV12-4
ASSGRPYGFSDTQY | TRBJ2-3 | TRBV6-2/TRBV6-3
SARIGQGAGEAF | TRBJ1-1 | TRBV20-1
ASSATSFTPNEQY | TRBJ2-7 | TRBV27
ATGGETQY | TRBJ2-5 | TRBV10-3
ASSVATSGPNEQF | TRBJ2-1 | TRBV9
ASSPGGSSNQPQH | TRBJ1-5 | TRBV18
ASSPQESGIDTQY | TRBJ2-3 | TRBV7-7
ASSLLHDTQY | TRBJ2-3 | TRBV12-3/TRBV12-4
ASSPPRGVSTDTQY | TRBJ2-3 | TRBV9
ASSQLAGASSYNEQF | TRBJ2-1 | TRBV5-1
ASSETLQSTDTQY | TRBJ2-3 | TRBV18
ASSLVAGWAGELF | TRBJ2-2 | TRBV12-3/TRBV12-4
ASSLWDRDNQPQH | TRBJ1-5 | TRBV12-3/TRBV12-4
ATSDLNNLAEQF | TRBJ2-1 | TRBV24-1
SARGGSGRNTDTQY | TRBJ2-3 | TRBV20-1
ASRAGTGAPLGYGYT | TRBJ1-2 | TRBV9
AMQVASGGDTQY | TRBJ2-3 | TRBV12-3/TRBV12-4
ASNLLIAGELF | TRBJ2-2 | TRBV6-2/TRBV6-3
ASSQAGLSERETQY | TRBJ2-5 | TRBV3-1
ASSAVSSVGELF | TRBJ2-2 | TRBV9
SAPGVGYEQY | TRBJ2-7 | TRBV20-1
ASSLDQGGIHTGELF | TRBJ2-2 | TRBV7-3
ASYPTGGGYWDGYT | TRBJ1-2 | TRBV27
ASSYLETSGTSYNEQF | TRBJ2-1 | TRBV6-2/TRBV6-3
ASKVDTEAF | TRBJ1-1 | TRBV12-3/TRBV12-4
ASSLTRLAGGTDTQY | TRBJ2-3 | TRBV7-2
ACARDINSNYGYT | TRBJ1-2 | TRBV30
ASSNDRAYEQY | TRBJ2-7 | TRBV7-2
ASSLAGPVAYNEQF | TRBJ2-1 | TRBV4-2